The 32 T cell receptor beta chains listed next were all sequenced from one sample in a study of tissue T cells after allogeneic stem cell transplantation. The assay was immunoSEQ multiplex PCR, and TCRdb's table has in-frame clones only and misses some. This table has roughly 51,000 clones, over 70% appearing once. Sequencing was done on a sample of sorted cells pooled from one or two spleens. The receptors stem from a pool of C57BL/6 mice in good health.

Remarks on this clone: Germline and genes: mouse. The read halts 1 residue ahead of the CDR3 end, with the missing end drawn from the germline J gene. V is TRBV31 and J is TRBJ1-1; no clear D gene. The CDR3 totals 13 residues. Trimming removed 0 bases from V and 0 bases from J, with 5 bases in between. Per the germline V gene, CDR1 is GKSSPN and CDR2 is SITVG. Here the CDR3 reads CAWSLLANTEVFF. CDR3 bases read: TGTGCCTGGAGTCTACTTGCAAACACAGAAGTCTTC.

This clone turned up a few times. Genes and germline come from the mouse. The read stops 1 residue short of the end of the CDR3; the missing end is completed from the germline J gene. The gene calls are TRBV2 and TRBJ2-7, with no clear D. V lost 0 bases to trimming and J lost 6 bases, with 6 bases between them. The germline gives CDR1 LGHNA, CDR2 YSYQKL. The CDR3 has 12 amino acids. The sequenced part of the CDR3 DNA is TGTGCCAGCAGCCAAGAGGGATTTGAACAGTAC. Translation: CASSQEGFEQY. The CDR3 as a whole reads CASSQEGFEQYF.

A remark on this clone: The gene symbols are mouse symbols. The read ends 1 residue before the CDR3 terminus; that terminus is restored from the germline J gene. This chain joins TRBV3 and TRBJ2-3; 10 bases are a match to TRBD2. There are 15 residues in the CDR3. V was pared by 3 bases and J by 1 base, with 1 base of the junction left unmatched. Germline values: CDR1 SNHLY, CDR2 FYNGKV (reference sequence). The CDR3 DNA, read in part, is TGTGCCAGCAGCTTCGACTGGGGGGGTGCAGAAACGCTGTAT. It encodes CASSFDWGGAETLY. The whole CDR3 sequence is CASSFDWGGAETLYF.

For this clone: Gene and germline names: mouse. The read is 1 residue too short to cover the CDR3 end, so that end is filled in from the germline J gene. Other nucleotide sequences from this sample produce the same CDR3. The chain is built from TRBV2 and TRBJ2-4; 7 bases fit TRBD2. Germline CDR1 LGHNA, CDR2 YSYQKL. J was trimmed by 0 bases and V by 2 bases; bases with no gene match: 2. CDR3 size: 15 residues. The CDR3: CASSQPGGSQNTLYF. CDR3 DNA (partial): TGTGCCAGCAGCCAACCTGGGGGTAGTCAAAACACCTTGTAC. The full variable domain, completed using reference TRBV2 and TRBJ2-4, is DPKIIQKPKYLVAVTGSEKILICEQYLGHNAMYWYRQSAKKPLEFMFSYSYQKLMDNQTASSRFQPQSSKKNHLDLQITALKPDDSATYFCASSQPGGSQNTLYFGAGTRLSVL.

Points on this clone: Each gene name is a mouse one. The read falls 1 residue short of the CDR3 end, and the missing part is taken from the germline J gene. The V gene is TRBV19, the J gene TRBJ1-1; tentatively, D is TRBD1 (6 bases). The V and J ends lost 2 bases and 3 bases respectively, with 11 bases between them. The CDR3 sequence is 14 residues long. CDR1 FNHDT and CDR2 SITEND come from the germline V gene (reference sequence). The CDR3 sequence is CASSMAGGHTEVFF. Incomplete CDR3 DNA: TGTGCCAGCAGTATGGCCGGGGGCCACACAGAAGTCTTC.

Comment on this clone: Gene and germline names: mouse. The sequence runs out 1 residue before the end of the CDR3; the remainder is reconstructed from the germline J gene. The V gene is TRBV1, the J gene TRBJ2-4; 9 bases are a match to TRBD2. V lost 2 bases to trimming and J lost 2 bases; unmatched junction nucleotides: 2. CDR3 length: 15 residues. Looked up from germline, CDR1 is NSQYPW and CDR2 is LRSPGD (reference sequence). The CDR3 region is CTCSATGGLQNTLYF. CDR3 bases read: TGCACCTGCAGTGCAACTGGGGGGCTTCAAAACACCTTGTAC.

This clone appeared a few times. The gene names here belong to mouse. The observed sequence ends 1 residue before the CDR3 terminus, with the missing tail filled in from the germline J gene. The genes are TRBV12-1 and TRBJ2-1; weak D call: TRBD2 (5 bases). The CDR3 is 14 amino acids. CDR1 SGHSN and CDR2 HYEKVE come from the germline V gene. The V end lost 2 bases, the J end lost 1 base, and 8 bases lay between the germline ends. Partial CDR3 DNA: TGTGCCAGCTCTCCTTGGGGAAACTATGCTGAGCAGTTC. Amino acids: CASSPWGNYAEQF. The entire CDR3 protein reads CASSPWGNYAEQFF.

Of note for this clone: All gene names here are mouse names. CDR3 loop: CASSLDGAANERLFF. The sequenced CDR3 bases are TGTGCCAGCTCTCTCGACGGGGCGGCCAACGAAAGATTATTT. The gene calls are TRBV12-2 and TRBJ1-4; D possibly corresponds to TRBD1 (5 bases). The DNA ends 1 residue before the CDR3 does, and the rest of the CDR3 is filled in from the germline J gene. The CDR3 extends over 15 amino acids. CDR1 and CDR2 (germline): SGHLS, HYDKME. V was clipped by 0 bases and J by 3 bases, with 10 bases between them.

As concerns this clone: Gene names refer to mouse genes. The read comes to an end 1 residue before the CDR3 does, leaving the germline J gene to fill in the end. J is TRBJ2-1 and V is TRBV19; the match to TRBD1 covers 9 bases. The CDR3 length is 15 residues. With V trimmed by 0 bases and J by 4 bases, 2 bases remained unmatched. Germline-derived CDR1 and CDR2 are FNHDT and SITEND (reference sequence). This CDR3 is CASSIEGQGYAEQFF. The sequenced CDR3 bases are TGTGCCAGCAGTATAGAAGGACAGGGGTATGCTGAGCAGTTC.

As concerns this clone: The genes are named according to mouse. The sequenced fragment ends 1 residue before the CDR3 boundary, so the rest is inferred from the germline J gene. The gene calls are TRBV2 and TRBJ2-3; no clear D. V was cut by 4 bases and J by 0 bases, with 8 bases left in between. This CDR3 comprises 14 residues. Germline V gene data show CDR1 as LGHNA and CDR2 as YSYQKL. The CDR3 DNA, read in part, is TGTGCCAGCAGCCCTTCGGACAGTGCAGAAACGCTGTAT. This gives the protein CASSPSDSAETLY. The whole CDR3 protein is CASSPSDSAETLYF.

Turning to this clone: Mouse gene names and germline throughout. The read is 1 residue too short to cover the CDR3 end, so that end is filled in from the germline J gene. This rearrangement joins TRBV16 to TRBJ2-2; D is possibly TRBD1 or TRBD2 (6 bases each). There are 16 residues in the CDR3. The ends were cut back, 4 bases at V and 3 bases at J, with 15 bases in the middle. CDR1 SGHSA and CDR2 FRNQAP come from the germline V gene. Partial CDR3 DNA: TGTGCAAGCAGCTCTGCGGGGGCGCTTGACACCGGGCAGCTCTAC. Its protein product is CASSSAGALDTGQLY. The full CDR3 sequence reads CASSSAGALDTGQLYF.

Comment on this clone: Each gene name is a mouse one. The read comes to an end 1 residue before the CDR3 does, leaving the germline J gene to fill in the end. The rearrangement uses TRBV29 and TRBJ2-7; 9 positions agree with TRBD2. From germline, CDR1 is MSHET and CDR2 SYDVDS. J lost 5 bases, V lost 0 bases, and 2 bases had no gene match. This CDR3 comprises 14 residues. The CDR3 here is CASSLSGGADEQYF. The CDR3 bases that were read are TGTGCTAGCAGTTTATCTGGGGGGGCGGATGAACAGTAC.

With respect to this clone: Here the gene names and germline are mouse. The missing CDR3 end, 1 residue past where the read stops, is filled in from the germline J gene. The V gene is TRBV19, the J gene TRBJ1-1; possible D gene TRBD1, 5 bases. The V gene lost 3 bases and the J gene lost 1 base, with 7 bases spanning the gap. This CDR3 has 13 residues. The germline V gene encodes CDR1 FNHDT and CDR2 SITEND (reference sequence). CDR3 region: CASSRGVNTEVFF. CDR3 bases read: TGTGCCAGCAGTAGAGGGGTAAACACAGAAGTCTTC.

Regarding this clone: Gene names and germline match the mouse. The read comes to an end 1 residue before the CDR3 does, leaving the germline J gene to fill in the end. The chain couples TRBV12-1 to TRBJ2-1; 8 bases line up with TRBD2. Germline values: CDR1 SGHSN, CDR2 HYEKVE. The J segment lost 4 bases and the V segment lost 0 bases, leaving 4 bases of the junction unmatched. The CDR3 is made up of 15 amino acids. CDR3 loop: CASSLVWGAYAEQFF. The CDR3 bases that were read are TGTGCCAGCTCTCTCGTCTGGGGGGCATATGCTGAGCAGTTC.

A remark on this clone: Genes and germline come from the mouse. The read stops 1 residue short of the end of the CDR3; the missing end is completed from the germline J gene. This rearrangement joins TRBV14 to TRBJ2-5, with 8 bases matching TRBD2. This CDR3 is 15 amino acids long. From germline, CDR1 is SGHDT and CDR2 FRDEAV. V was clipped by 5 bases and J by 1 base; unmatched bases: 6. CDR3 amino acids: CASSLVTGDQDTQYF. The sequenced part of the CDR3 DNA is TGTGCCAGCAGCCTCGTGACTGGGGACCAAGACACCCAGTAC.

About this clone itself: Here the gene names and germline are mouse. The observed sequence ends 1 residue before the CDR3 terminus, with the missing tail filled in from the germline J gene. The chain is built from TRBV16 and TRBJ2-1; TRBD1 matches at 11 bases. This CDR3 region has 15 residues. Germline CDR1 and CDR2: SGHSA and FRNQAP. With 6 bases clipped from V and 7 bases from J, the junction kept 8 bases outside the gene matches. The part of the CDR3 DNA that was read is TGTGCAAGCAGTAACCGGGACAGGGGGGGCGCTGAGCAGTTC. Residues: CASSNRDRGGAEQF. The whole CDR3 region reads CASSNRDRGGAEQFF.

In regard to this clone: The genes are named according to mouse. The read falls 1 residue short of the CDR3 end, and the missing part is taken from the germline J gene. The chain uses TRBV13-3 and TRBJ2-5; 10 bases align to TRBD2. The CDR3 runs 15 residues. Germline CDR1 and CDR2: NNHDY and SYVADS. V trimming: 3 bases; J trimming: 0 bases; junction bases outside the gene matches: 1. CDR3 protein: CASSGTGGNQDTQYF. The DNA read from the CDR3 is TGTGCCAGCAGTGGGACTGGGGGTAACCAAGACACCCAGTAC.

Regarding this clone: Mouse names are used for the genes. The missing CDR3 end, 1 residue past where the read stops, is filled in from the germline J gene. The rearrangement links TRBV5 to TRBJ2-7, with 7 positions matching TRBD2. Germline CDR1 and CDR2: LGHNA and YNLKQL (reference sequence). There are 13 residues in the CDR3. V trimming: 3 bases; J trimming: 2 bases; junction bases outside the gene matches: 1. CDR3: CASSQDWTYEQYF. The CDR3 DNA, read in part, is TGTGCCAGCAGCCAGGACTGGACCTATGAACAGTAC.

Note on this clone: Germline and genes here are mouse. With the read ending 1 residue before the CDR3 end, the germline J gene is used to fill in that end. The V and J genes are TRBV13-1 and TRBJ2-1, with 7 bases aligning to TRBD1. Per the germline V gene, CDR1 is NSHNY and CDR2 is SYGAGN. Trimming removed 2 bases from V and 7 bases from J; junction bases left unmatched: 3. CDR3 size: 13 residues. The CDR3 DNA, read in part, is TGTGCCAGCAGTGACAGGGGGTGGGCTGAGCAGTTC. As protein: CASSDRGWAEQF. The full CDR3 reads CASSDRGWAEQFF.

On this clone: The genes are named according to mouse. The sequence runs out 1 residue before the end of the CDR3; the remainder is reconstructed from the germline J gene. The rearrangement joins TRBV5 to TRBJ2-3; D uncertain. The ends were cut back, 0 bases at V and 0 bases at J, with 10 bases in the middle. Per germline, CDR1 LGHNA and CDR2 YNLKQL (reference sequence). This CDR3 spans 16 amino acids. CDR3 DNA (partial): TGTGCCAGCAGCCAAGAAAGGCAATCTAGTGCAGAAACGCTGTAT. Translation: CASSQERQSSAETLY. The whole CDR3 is CASSQERQSSAETLYF.

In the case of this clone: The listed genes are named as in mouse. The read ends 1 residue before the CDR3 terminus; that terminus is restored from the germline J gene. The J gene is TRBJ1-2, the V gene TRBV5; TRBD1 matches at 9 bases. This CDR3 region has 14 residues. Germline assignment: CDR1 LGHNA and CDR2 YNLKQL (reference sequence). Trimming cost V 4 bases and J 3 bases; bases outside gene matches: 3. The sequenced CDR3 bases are TGTGCCAGCAGCCCGACAGGGGGGGACTCCGACTACACC. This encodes CASSPTGGDSDYT. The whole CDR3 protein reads CASSPTGGDSDYTF.

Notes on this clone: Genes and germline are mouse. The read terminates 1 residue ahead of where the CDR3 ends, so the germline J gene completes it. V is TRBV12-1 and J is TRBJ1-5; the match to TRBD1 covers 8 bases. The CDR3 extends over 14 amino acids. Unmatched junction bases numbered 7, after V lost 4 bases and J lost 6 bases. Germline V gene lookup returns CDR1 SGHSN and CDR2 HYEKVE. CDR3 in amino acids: CASSPGTGLQAPLF. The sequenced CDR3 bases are TGTGCCAGCTCACCCGGGACAGGCCTCCAGGCTCCGCTT.

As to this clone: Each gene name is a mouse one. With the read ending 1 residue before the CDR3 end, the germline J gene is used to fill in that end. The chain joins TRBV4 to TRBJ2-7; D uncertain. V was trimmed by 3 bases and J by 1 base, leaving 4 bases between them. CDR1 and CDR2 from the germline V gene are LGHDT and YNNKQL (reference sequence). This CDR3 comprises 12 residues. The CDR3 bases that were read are TGTGCCAGCAGCTACCGGTCCTATGAACAGTAC. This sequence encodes CASSYRSYEQY. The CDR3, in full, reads CASSYRSYEQYF.

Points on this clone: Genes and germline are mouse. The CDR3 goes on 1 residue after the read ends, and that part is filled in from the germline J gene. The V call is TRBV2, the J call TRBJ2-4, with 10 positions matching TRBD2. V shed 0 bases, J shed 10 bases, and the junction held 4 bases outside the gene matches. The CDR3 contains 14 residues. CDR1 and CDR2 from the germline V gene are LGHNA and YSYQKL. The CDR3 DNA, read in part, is TGTGCCAGCAGCCAAGACTGGGGGGGCAATCCCTTGTAC. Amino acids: CASSQDWGGNPLY. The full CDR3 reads CASSQDWGGNPLYF. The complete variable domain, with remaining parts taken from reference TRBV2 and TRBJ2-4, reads DPKIIQKPKYLVAVTGSEKILICEQYLGHNAMYWYRQSAKKPLEFMFSYSYQKLMDNQTASSRFQPQSSKKNHLDLQITALKPDDSATYFCASSQDWGGNPLYFGAGTRLSVL.

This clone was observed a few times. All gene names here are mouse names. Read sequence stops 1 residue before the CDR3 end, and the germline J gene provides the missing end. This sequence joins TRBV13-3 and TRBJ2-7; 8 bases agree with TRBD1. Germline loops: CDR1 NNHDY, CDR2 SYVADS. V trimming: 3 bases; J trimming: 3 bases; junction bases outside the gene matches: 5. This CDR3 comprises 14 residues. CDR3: CASSAPDRDYEQYF. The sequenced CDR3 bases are TGTGCCAGCAGTGCCCCGGACAGGGACTATGAACAGTAC.

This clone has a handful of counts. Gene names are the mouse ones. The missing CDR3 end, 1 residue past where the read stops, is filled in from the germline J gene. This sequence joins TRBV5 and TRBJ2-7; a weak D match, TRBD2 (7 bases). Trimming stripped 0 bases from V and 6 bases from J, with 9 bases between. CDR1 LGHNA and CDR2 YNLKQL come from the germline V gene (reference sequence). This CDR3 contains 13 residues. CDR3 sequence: CASSQEGGVEQYF. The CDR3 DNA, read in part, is TGTGCCAGCAGCCAAGAAGGGGGGGTTGAACAGTAC.

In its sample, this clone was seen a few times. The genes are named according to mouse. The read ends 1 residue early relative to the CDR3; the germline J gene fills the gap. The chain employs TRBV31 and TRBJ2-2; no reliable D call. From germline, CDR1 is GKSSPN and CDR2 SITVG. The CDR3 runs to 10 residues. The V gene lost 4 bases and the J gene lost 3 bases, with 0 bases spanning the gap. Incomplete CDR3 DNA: TGTGCCTGGAACACCGGGCAGCTCTAC. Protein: CAWNTGQLY. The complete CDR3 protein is CAWNTGQLYF.

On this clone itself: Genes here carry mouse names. CDR3 DNA (partial): TGTGCCAGCAGCCGTCCGGGACAAAACTATGCTGAGCAGTTC. Translation gives CASSRPGQNYAEQF. The complete CDR3 reads CASSRPGQNYAEQFF. The chain joins TRBV4 to TRBJ2-1; D may be TRBD1 (6 bases). Read coverage stops 1 residue before the CDR3 terminus; the germline J gene supplies the remainder. The CDR3 extends over 15 amino acids. The germline gives CDR1 LGHDT, CDR2 YNNKQL (reference sequence). The ends were cut back, 5 bases at V and 1 base at J, with 12 bases in the middle.

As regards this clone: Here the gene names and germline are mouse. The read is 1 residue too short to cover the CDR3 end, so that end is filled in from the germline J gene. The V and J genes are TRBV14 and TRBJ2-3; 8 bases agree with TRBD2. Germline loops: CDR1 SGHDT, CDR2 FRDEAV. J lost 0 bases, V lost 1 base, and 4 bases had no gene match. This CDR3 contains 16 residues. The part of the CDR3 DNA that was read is TGTGCCAGCAGTTTCAACTGGGGGTCTAGTGCAGAAACGCTGTAT. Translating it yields CASSFNWGSSAETLY. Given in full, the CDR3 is CASSFNWGSSAETLYF. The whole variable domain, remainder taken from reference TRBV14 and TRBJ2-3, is EAGVTQSPRYAVLQEGQAVSFWCDPISGHDTLYWYQQPRDQGPQLLVYFRDEAVIDNSQLPSDRFSAVRPKGTNSTLKIQSAKQGDTATYLCASSFNWGSSAETLYFGSGTRLTVL.

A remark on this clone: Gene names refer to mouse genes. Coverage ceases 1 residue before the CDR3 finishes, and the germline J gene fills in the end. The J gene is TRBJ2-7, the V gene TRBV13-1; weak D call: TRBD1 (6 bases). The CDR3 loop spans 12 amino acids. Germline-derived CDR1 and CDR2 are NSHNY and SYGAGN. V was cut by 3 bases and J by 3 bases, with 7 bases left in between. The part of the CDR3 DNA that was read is TGTGCCAGCAGTGGGGACATCTATGAACAGTAC. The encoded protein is CASSGDIYEQY. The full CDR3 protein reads CASSGDIYEQYF.

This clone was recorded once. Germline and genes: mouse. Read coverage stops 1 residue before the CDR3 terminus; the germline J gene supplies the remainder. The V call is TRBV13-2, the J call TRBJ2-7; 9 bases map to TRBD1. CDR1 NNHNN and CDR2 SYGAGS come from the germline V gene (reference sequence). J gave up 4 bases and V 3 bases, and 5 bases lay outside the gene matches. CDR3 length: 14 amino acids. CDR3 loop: CASGGGTGMYEQYF. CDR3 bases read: TGTGCCAGCGGTGGCGGGACAGGGATGTATGAACAGTAC.

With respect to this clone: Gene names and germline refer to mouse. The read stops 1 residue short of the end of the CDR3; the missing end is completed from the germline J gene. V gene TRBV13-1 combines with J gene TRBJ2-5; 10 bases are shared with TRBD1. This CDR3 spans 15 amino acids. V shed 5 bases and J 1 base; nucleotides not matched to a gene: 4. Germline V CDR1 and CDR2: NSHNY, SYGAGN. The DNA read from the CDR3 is TGTGCCAGCAGGCCGACAGGGGGCGACCAAGACACCCAGTAC. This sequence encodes CASRPTGGDQDTQY. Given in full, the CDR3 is CASRPTGGDQDTQYF.